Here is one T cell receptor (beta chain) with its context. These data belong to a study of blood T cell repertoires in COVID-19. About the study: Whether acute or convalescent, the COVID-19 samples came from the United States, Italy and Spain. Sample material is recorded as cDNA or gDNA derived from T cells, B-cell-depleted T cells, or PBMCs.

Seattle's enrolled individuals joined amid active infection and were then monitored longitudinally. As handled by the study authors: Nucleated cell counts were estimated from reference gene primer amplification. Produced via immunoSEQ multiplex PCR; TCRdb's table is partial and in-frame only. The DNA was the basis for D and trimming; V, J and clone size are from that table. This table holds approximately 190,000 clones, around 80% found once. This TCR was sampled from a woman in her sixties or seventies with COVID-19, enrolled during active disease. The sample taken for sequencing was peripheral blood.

The CDR3 DNA reads TGCGCCAGCAGCCCGGGACAGAGTTCGGATGGCTACACCTTC. Protein: CASSPGQSSDGYTF. J is TRBJ1-2 and V is TRBV5-1; 7 nucleotides agree with TRBD1. J was trimmed by 6 bases and V by 4 bases; bases with no gene match: 9. The germline CDR1 and CDR2 sequences are SGHRS and YFSETQ. The CDR3 extends over 14 amino acids.